This entry features one T cell receptor (beta chain) sequence. Its antigen is not known. These data originate in a study of beta chain features in type 1 diabetes. Turning to the study itself: Healthy donors and patients had similar age, gender and cell yields.

Findings and limits, study-wide: Sampled from patients, naive, central memory and Treg TCRB repertoires appeared more similar than those sampled from healthy donors. Individuals with type 1 diabetes displayed fewer insertions and more deletions at VDJ junctions.

The authors reverse transcribed all of the isolated RNA, so sequencing captured expressed TCRB transcripts. The protocol was immunoSEQ multiplex PCR, while the TCRdb copy is restricted to in-frame clones and leaves out a portion. The sample records around 500,000 clones, 9.5% to 12% being singletons. Over 95% purity was reached by all sorted populations. The sequenced sample was naive CD4+ T cells from blood. This clonotype was sampled from a woman under 30 in good health.

In nucleotides, the CDR3 is TGCGCCAGCAGCTTGAGGACAGGGCCATCTGACAATCAGCCCCAGCATTTT. Encoded protein: CASSLRTGPSDNQPQHF. The chain couples TRBV5-1 to TRBJ1-5; 8 positions match TRBD1. There are 17 residues in the CDR3. V dropped 1 base and J dropped 3; count of bases not matched to a gene: 9. Looked up from germline, CDR1 is SGHRS and CDR2 is YFSETQ.